The next 13 T cell receptor beta chains were all read from a single sample in a study of blood T cell repertoires in COVID-19. Profiled with immunoSEQ multiplex PCR; TCRdb holds only in-frame clones, not every one. The sample yields some 180,000 clones, around 90% seen once. The source material was peripheral blood. The receptors stem from a man between 40 and 49 years old with acute or convalescent COVID-19.

V and J are TRBV23-1 and TRBJ2-3; D may be TRBD2 (5 bases). TRBV23-1 is designated an ORF whose function remains uncertain. The CDR3 contains 17 residues. V lost 1 base to trimming and J lost 4 bases, with 18 bases between them. CDR3 nucleotide sequence: TGCGCCAGCAGTCAATGGGCGGGTGGACCTGGCGCAGATACGCAGTATTTT. Translated: CASSQWAGGPGADTQYF.

The rearrangement links TRBV7-9 to TRBJ1-4, with no clear D. The germline V gene encodes CDR1 SEHNR and CDR2 FQNEAQ (reference sequence). The CDR3 is made up of 9 amino acids. The V end was cut by 8 bases, the J end by 15 bases, with 10 bases between. The CDR3 bases are TGTGCCAGCCGTCAGGTGGTGTTTTTT. Its protein product is CASRQVVFF. Together with reference TRBV7-9 and TRBJ1-4, the CDR3 gives the full variable domain: DTGVSQNPRHKITKRGQNVTFRCDPISEHNRLYWYRQTLGQGPEFLTYFQNEAQLEKSRLLSDRFSAERPKGSFSTLEIQRTEQGDSAMYLCASRQVVFFGSGTQLSVL.

The chain joins TRBV7-9 to TRBJ2-1, with D tentatively TRBD1 (7 bases). Per germline, CDR1 SEHNR and CDR2 FQNEAQ (reference sequence). The V and J ends lost 3 bases and 0 bases respectively, with 18 bases between them. The CDR3 consists of 18 residues. The CDR3 is CASSLGLSGQSSYNEQFF. The CDR3 DNA is TGTGCCAGCAGCTTGGGACTCTCGGGACAGTCCTCCTACAATGAGCAGTTCTTC.

The chain employs TRBV13 and TRBJ1-5; TRBD1 might be the D (5 bases). Germline CDR1 and CDR2: PRHDT and FYEKMQ (reference sequence). V lost 1 base to trimming and J lost 1 base, with 5 bases between them. The CDR3 has 14 amino acids. The CDR3 spells CASSLAGSNQPQHF. The CDR3 region has the DNA TGTGCCAGCAGCTTAGCAGGGAGCAATCAGCCCCAGCATTTT.

The chain carries TRBV19 and TRBJ1-1, with D possibly TRBD1 on 6 matching bases. With 2 bases removed from V and 6 bases from J, the gap between germline ends came to 16 bases. Germline CDR1 is LNHDA and CDR2 is SQIVND (reference sequence). The CDR3 has 15 residues. The CDR3 nucleotides are TGTGCCAGTAGTATATGGGGGCGCGAGGACGCTGAAGCTTTCTTT. As protein: CASSIWGREDAEAFF.

The chain has TRBV5-4 and TRBJ2-2, with D unresolved. V lost 3 bases and J 1 base, leaving 4 bases between the germline ends. This CDR3 contains 13 residues. Germline-derived CDR1 and CDR2 are SGHNT and YYREEE (reference sequence). Here the CDR3 reads CASSSQNTGELFF. The CDR3 coding sequence is TGTGCCAGCAGCTCACAGAACACCGGGGAGCTGTTTTTT.

The DNA of the CDR3 is TGTGCCAGCAGCCAAGTAGCGGGGGGGCCGGGTGAGCAGTTCTTC. Its protein is CASSQVAGGPGEQFF. This chain joins TRBV7-7 and TRBJ2-1, with 11 bases that match TRBD2. CDR1 and CDR2 from the germline V gene are SSHAT and FNYEAQ (reference sequence). The CDR3 length is 15 residues. With 5 bases clipped from V and 9 bases from J, the junction kept 9 bases outside the gene matches.

V gene TRBV29-1 combines with J gene TRBJ1-1, with D uncertain. The CDR3 totals 15 residues. Trimming removed 4 bases from V and 1 base from J, with 16 bases in between. Germline-derived CDR1 and CDR2 are SQVTM and ANQGSEA. The CDR3 DNA follows: TGCAGCGTTGGCTTGGACGGACTGCCGAACACTGAAGCTTTCTTT. Translated, it gives CSVGLDGLPNTEAFF.

The V gene is TRBV27, the J gene TRBJ1-1; D is possibly TRBD1 (5 bases). The CDR3 runs 16 residues. V was cut by 1 base and J by 4 bases, with 16 bases left in between. The germline V gene has CDR1 MNHEY and CDR2 SMNVEV (reference sequence). The DNA for the CDR3 is TGTGCCAGCAGTTTATTGGCCCGGGCGGGGGTCACTGAAGCTTTCTTT. This codes for CASSLLARAGVTEAFF.

The chain carries TRBV2 and TRBJ2-1; 7 positions agree with TRBD1. The V segment lost 6 bases and the J segment 7 bases; nucleotides outside the gene matches: 12. The CDR3 runs 15 residues. Per germline, CDR1 SNHLY and CDR2 FYNNEI. Here the CDR3 reads CASRYTGERINEQFF. Here the CDR3 DNA reads TGTGCCAGCAGATATACAGGGGAACGGATAAATGAGCAGTTCTTC.

V gene TRBV5-1 combines with J gene TRBJ2-7, with a weak D call TRBD2 (6 bases). This CDR3 has 14 residues. Looked up from germline, CDR1 is SGHRS and CDR2 is YFSETQ. With 1 base removed from V and 4 bases from J, the gap between germline ends came to 12 bases. CDR3 residues: CASSLIQGGYEQYF. The DNA for the CDR3 is TGCGCCAGCAGCTTGATTCAGGGAGGATACGAGCAGTACTTC.

This chain uses TRBV7-3 with TRBJ1-2; no clear D gene. With 1 base removed from V and 12 bases from J, the gap between germline ends came to 15 bases. The CDR3 spans 13 residues. Germline CDR1 is SGHTA and CDR2 is FQGTGA. CDR3 amino acids: CASSLNVGEANTF. The CDR3 DNA reads as TGTGCCAGCAGCTTAAATGTGGGTGAGGCTAACACCTTC. Full variable domain (rest looked up from reference TRBV7-3 and TRBJ1-2): GAGVSQTPSNKVTEKGKYVELRCDPISGHTALYWYRQSLGQGPEFLIYFQGTGAADDSGLPNDRFFAVRPEGSVSTLKIQRTERGDSAVYLCASSLNVGEANTFGSGTRLTVV.

This clone came up once. The gene calls are TRBV5-1 and TRBJ1-4, with D perhaps matching TRBD1 (6 bases). V lost 7 bases, J lost 7 bases, and 17 bases lay in between. The CDR3 contains 14 residues. The V gene's germline CDR1 is SGHRS and CDR2 YFSETQ. In DNA form, the CDR3 reads TGCGCCAGCGCCAAGGGGGAGGGTTTTGAAAAACTGTTTTTT. It translates to CASAKGEGFEKLFF.